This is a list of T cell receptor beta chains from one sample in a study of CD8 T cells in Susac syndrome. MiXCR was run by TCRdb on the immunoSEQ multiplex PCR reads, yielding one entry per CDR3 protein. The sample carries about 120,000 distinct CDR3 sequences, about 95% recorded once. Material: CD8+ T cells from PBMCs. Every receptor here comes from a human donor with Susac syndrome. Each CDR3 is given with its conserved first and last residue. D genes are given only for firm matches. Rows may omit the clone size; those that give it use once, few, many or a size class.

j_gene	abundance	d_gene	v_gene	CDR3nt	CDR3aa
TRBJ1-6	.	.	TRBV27	TGTGCCAGCAGCTCCGACGGATCTCTTAATTCACCCCTCCACTTT	CASSSDGSLNSPLHF
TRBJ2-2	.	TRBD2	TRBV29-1	TGCAGCGTTGAGGCCCCAGCGGGAGCCGCCGGGGAGCTGTTTTTT	CSVEAPAGAAGELFF
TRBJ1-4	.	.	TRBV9	TGTGCCAGCAGCGTCGGCAGGGTGTATAATGAAAAACTGTTTTTT	CASSVGRVYNEKLFF
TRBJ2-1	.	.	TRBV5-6	TGTGCCAGCAGCTCTGTTGTGAGGTCCTACAATGAGCAGTTCTTC	CASSSVVRSYNEQFF
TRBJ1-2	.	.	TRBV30	TGTGCCTGGAGTTCGGTTGAGGAGGGCTACACCTTC	CAWSSVEEGYTF
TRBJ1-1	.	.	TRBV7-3	TGTGCCAGCAGTGCCGGGAACACTGAAGCTTTCTTT	CASSAGNTEAFF
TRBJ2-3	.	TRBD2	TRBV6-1	TGTGCCAGCAGTGAACTAGCGGGGGGGCCAGATACGCAGTATTTT	CASSELAGGPDTQYF
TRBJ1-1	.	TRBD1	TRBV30	TGTGCCTGGTGGGACAGGAGCACTGAAGCTTTCTTT	CAWWDRSTEAFF
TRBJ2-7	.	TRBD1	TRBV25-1	TGTGCCAGCAGTGGCCAGGACAGGGCCACTAGGTACGAGCAGTACTTC	CASSGQDRATRYEQYF
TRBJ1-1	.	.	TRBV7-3	TGTGCCAGCAGCTTAGATTGGTCGTGGACAGAGAACACTGAAGCTTTCTTT	CASSLDWSWTENTEAFF
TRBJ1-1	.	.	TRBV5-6	TGTGCCAGCAGCTCGGGGGAAACTGAAGCTTTCTTT	CASSSGETEAFF
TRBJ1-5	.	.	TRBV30	TGTGCCTGGAGTGTCCTGGGCAATCAGCCCCAGCATTTT	CAWSVLGNQPQHF
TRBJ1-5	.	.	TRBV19	TGTGCCAGTAGTATAGATCTGGGTCAGCCCCAGCATTTT	CASSIDLGQPQHF
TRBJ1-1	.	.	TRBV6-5	TGTGCCAGCAGCCCAACCGGGGAGAACACTGAAGCTTTCTTT	CASSPTGENTEAFF
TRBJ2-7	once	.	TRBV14	TGTGCCAGCGGGCCGCTCGGGGTTGTTCTCTACGAGCAGTACTTC	CASGPLGVVLYEQYF
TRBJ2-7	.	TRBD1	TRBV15	TGTGCCACCAGCTCCGGGCTAGGACAGGCCGAGCAGTACTTC	CATSSGLGQAEQYF
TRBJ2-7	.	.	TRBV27	TGTGCCAGCAGTTTGTCACAGGGTCCCTACGAGCAGTACTTC	CASSLSQGPYEQYF
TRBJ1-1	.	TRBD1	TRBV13	TGTGCCAGCAGCTCCCCCGGGACAGCCATGAACACTGAAGCTTTCTTT	CASSSPGTAMNTEAFF
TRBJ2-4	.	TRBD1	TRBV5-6	TGTGCCAGCAGCTATGGGACAGCCACTCATGTTCAGTACTTC	CASSYGTATHVQYF
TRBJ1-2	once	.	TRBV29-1	TGCAGCGTTGAAGAGTCATGGGAGGACAACTATGGCTACACCTTC	CSVEESWEDNYGYTF
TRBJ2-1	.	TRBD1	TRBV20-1	TGCAGTAGGAGCCGGGACAGACACAATGAGCAGTTCTTC	CSRSRDRHNEQFF
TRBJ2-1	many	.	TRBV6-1	TGTGCCAGCAGTCAGAGGGACAACAATGAGCAGTTCTTC	CASSQRDNNEQFF
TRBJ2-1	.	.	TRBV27	TGTGCCAGCAGTTTACGGGGCTCCTACAATGAGCAGTTCTTC	CASSLRGSYNEQFF
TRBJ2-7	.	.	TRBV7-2	TGTGCCAGCAGCTCGATCGATTCCTACGAGCAGTACTTC	CASSSIDSYEQYF
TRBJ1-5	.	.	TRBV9	TGTGCCAGCAGCCCCGGGGACATGGATCAGCCCCAGCATTTT	CASSPGDMDQPQHF
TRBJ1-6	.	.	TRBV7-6	TGTGCCAGCAGCTTAGTAAGCCAGGATTCACCCCTCCACTTT	CASSLVSQDSPLHF
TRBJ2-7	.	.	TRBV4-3	TGCGCCAGCAGCCAAGACCGGGAAGGGATGTACGAGCAGTACTTC	CASSQDREGMYEQYF
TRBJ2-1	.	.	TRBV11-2	TGTGCCAGCAGCGAGGGTCTAGCGAATTACAATGAGCAGTTCTTC	CASSEGLANYNEQFF
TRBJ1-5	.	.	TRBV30	TGTGCCTGGAGTGTAGGGCTAGGGGATCAGCCCCAGCATTTT	CAWSVGLGDQPQHF
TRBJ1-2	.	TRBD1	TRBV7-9	TGTGCCAGCAGCGCAGACAGGGAACGGAACTATGGCTACACCTTC	CASSADRERNYGYTF
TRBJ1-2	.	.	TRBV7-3	TGTGCCAGCAGCGCCGATTATTCGGGTGGCTACACCTTC	CASSADYSGGYTF
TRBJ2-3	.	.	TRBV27	TGTGCCAGCAGAAGTGGGGACTGGGATACGCAGTATTTT	CASRSGDWDTQYF
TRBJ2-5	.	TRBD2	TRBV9	TGTGCCAGCAGCGAACCCGCGGGGGACCTCCAGTACTTC	CASSEPAGDLQYF
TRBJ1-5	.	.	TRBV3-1	TGTGCCAGCAGCCAAGATATTTCCTTTCAGCCCCAGCATTTT	CASSQDISFQPQHF
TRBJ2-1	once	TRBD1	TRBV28	TGTGCCAGCAGTTTACCCTCCGGGACAGGGGGGGATGAGCAGTTCTTC	CASSLPSGTGGDEQFF
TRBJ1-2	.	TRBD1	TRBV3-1	TGTGCCAGCAGCCCCGACAGGGAAAACTATGGCTACACCTTC	CASSPDRENYGYTF
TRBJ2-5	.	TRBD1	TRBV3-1	TGTGCCAGCAGCCTTAGCTGGACAGGGGAAGAGACCCAGTACTTC	CASSLSWTGEETQYF
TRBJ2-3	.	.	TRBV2	TGTGCCAGCAGTGATTTCACAGATACGCAGTATTTT	CASSDFTDTQYF
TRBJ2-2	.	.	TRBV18	TGTGCCAGCTCACAGACAACCGGGGAGCTGTTTTTT	CASSQTTGELFF
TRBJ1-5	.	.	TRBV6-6	TGTGCCAGCAGTCCCGATTGGCCCCAGCATTTT	CASSPDWPQHF
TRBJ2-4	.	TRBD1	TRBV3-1	TGTGCCAGCAGCCAAACCGGAGGGACAGGGGGCCCCTGGGGGCTAGCCAAAAACATTCAGTACTTC	CASSQTGGTGGPWGLAKNIQYF
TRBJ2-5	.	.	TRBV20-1	TGCAGTGCTAGAGTCGTCGGACTAAGCTCTGAGACCCAGTACTTC	CSARVVGLSSETQYF
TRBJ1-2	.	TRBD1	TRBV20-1	TGCAGTGCTCGACCTACGGACAGGGACTATGGCTACACCTTC	CSARPTDRDYGYTF
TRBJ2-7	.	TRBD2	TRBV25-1	TGTGCCAGCAGTGTGGGGGGGGAACGCGAGCAGTACTTC	CASSVGGEREQYF
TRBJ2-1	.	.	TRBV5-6	TGTGCCAGCAGCTTCACAGACAACAATGAGCAGTTCTTC	CASSFTDNNEQFF
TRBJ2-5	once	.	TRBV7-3	TGTGCCAGCAGCTTAACCCCCGCGGAGACCCAGTACTTC	CASSLTPAETQYF